In this sample, the clone carrying this T cell receptor (beta chain) turned up once. The data were obtained in a study of blood T cell repertoires in COVID-19. Measured with immunoSEQ multiplex PCR; TCRdb has only the in-frame clones, and not every one. The sample has roughly 250,000 clones; less than 90% are singletons. CDR1 SGHDN and CDR2 FVKESK come from the germline V gene. CDR3 length equals 16 residues. Trimming removed 6 bases from V and 3 bases from J, with 19 bases in between. Sequencing used peripheral blood. The origin of this receptor is a man in his 60s who had recovered from COVID-19. The V gene is TRBV14, the J gene TRBJ2-3; perhaps TRBD2 as D (6 bases). The CDR3 protein is CASSLPGDSRTDTQYF. The CDR3 bases are TGTGCCAGCAGTCTACCGGGGGATTCGCGTACAGATACGCAGTATTTT.